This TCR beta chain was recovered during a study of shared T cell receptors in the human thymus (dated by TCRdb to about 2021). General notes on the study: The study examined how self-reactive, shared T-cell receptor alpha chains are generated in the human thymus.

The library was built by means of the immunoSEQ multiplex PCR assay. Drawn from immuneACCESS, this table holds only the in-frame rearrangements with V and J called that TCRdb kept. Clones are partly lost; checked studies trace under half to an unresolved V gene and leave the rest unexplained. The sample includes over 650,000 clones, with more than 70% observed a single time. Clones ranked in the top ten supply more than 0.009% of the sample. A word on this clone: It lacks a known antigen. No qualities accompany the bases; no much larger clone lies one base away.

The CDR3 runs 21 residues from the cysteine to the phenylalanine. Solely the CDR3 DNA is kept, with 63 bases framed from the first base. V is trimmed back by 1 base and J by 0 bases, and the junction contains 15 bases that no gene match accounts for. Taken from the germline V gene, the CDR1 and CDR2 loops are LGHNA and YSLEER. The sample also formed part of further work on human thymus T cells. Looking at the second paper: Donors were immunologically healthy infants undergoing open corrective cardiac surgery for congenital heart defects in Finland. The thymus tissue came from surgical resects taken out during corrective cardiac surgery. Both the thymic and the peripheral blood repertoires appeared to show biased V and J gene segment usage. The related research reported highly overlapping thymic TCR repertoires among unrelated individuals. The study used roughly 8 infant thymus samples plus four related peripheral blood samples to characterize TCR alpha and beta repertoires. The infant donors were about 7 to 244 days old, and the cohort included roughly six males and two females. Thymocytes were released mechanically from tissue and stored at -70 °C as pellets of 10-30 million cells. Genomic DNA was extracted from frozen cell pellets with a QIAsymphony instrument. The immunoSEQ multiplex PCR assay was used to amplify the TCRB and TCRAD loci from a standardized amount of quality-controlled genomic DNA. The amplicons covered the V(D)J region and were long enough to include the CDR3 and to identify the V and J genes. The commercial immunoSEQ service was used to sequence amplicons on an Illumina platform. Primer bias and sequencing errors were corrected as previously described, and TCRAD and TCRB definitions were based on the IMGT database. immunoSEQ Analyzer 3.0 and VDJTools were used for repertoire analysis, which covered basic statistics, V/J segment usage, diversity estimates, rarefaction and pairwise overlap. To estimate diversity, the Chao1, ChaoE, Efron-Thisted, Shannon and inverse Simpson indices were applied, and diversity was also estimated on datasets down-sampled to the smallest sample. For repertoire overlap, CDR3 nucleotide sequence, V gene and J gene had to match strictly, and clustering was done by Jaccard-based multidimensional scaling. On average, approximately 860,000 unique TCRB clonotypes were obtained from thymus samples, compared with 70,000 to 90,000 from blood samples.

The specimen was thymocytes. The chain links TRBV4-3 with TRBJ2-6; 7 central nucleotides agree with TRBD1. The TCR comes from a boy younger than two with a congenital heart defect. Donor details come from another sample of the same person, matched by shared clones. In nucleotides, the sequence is TGCGCCAGCAGCCAAGTAAGGCTGCGACAGGGTGATTTCTCTGGGGCCAACGTCCTGACTTTC. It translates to CASSQVRLRQGDFSGANVLTF.